These 6 T cell receptor beta chains were all obtained from the same sample, sequenced in a study of human T cells and chemical hapten exposure. Documented time point: patch test 2, 6 weeks after DPC sensitization. Regarding treatment: therapeutic diphenylcyclopropenone sensitization with weekly scalp DPC. TCRdb itself ran the RACE reads through MiXCR, one entry per CDR3 protein. The table includes tens of thousands of distinct CDR3 sequences, about 9.3% detected once. The source was whole blood, collected in connection with sensitization to the hapten diphenylcyclopropenone (DPC). The receptors come from a woman aged 50 to 60 with alopecia areata. Some clones in this sample may be carry-over from other donors' samples.

Ten or more counts support this clonotype. The rearrangement links TRBV29-1 to TRBJ1-1; D is unclear. The CDR3 loop spans 13 amino acids. Per the germline V gene, CDR1 is SQVTM and CDR2 is ANQGSEA. V was clipped by 1 base and J by 1 base, with 7 bases between them. CDR3 in amino acids: CSVEGARNTEAFF. CDR3 nucleotides: TGCAGCGTTGAAGGGGCGAGGAACACTGAAGCTTTCTTT.

DNA of the CDR3: TGTGCCAGCAGCCAACCCGGGAGCCTCTTGCACGAGCAGTACTTC. It translates to CASSQPGSLLHEQYF. V is TRBV3-1 and J is TRBJ2-7, with D possibly matching TRBD2 (6 bases). CDR3 length equals 15 residues. The germline V and J ends were trimmed by 2 bases and 5 bases, with 16 bases remaining between them. The germline V gene has CDR1 LGHDT and CDR2 YNNKEL (reference sequence).

The chain uses TRBV10-1 and TRBJ2-1, with D tentatively TRBD2 (5 bases). Germline V gene lookup returns CDR1 WNHNN and CDR2 SYGVQD (reference sequence). With 6 bases removed from V and 1 base from J, the gap between germline ends came to 22 bases. The CDR3 is 18 residues long. In DNA, the CDR3 is TGCGCCAGCAGGAGGGCTAAATCTGGTCCCCCATCCTACAATGAGCAGTTCTTC. Amino acids: CASRRAKSGPPSYNEQFF.

This clonotype was observed at least ten times. This chain joins TRBV11-2 and TRBJ2-1, with 13 nucleotides matching TRBD2. Trimming took 1 base from V and 7 from J; bases not matched to a gene: 10. The CDR3 covers 18 residues. The germline V gene encodes CDR1 SGHAT and CDR2 FQNNGV. This CDR3 is CASSLAGTSGRALNEQFF. CDR3 nucleotides: TGTGCCAGCAGCTTAGCAGGCACTAGCGGGAGGGCTTTAAATGAGCAGTTCTTC.

This clonotype was seen at least ten times. This sequence joins TRBV5-1 and TRBJ2-2, with 7 bases lining up with TRBD2. The CDR3 has 16 residues. The V gene end was trimmed by 2 bases and the J gene end by 1 base; junction bases not matched to a gene: 5. In germline, CDR1 is SGHRS, CDR2 YFSETQ. CDR3 in DNA: TGCGCCAGCAGCTTCTCCGGGACTATGAACACCGGGGAGCTGTTTTTT. Amino acids: CASSFSGTMNTGELFF.

The V call is TRBV6-1, the J call TRBJ1-1, with a possible D match to TRBD1 (6 bases). There are 17 residues in the CDR3. The V and J ends lost 0 bases and 5 bases respectively, with 19 bases between them. Germline V gives CDR1 MNHNS, CDR2 SASEGT. The CDR3 region is CASSEAGRTVRRTEAFF. CDR3 DNA sequence: TGTGCCAGCAGTGAAGCGGGCCGGACAGTGAGACGGACTGAAGCTTTCTTT.